Listed here are 15 T cell receptor beta chains from one sample, sequenced in a study of human T cells and chemical hapten exposure. Each CDR3 protein gets one entry after TCRdb re-called the RACE reads with MiXCR. The data contain some 42,000 distinct CDR3 sequences, 8% to 9% of them singletons. Time point noted: patch test 2, 6 weeks after DPC sensitization. Noted treatment: therapeutic diphenylcyclopropenone sensitization with weekly scalp DPC. Sample: whole blood, taken in connection with sensitization to the hapten diphenylcyclopropenone (DPC). The receptors shown here come from a woman aged 35 to 49 with alopecia areata. Some clones in this sample may be carry-over from other donors' samples.

There are many counts of this clonotype. V usage is TRBV5-1 and J usage is TRBJ1-2, with TRBD1 matching 8 bases. Germline CDR1 is SGHRS and CDR2 is YFSETQ. J was trimmed by 6 bases and V by 0 bases; bases with no gene match: 4. The CDR3 runs 14 residues. CDR3 loop: CASSLEQGADGYTF. The CDR3 bases are TGCGCCAGCAGCTTGGAGCAGGGGGCGGATGGCTACACCTTC.

This clonotype was recorded at least ten times. The V call is TRBV2, the J call TRBJ1-5; the match to TRBD1 covers 7 bases. V gave up 7 bases and J gave up 6 bases; unmatched junction bases: 9. The CDR3 loop spans 14 amino acids. Germline loops: CDR1 SNHLY, CDR2 FYNNEI. The DNA for the CDR3 is TGTGCCAGCAACTTGGGACAGATCGGTCAGCCCCAGCATTTT. Residues: CASNLGQIGQPQHF.

This clonotype has a count of ten or more. The V and J genes are TRBV20-1 and TRBJ1-3, with TRBD1 matching 9 bases. Unmatched junction bases numbered 3, after V lost 5 bases and J lost 1 base. The length of the CDR3 is 14 residues. Germline assignment: CDR1 DFQATT and CDR2 SNEGSKA (reference sequence). The CDR3 nucleotides are TGCAGTGCTTCCGGGACAGGGTCTGGAAACACCATATATTTT. Amino acid sequence: CSASGTGSGNTIYF.

This clonotype has a count of ten or more. The chain couples TRBV5-1 to TRBJ2-3; D not resolved. V was pared by 4 bases and J by 6 bases, with 12 bases between. The CDR3 extends over 13 amino acids. Per the germline V gene, CDR1 is SGHRS and CDR2 is YFSETQ. For the CDR3, the DNA is TGCGCCAGCAGCGGAAGACTCACGGATACGCAGTATTTT. This codes for CASSGRLTDTQYF.

Only a few counts were recorded for this clonotype. The chain employs TRBV20-1 and TRBJ1-2; D gene ambiguous. With 7 bases removed from V and 6 bases from J, the gap between germline ends came to 21 bases. Germline V CDR1 and CDR2: DFQATT, SNEGSKA (reference sequence). The CDR3 is made up of 14 amino acids. CDR3 sequence: CSGMRPGEIDGYTF. For the CDR3, the DNA is TGCAGTGGGATGAGGCCCGGGGAGATTGATGGCTACACCTTC.

This clonotype was seen more than once but under ten times. The chain combines TRBV12-3 or TRBV12-4 with TRBJ1-2; 12 bases are shared with TRBD1. V shed 6 bases, J shed 8 bases, and the junction held 7 bases outside the gene matches. The CDR3 length is 14 residues. The CDR3 loop reads CASSLGQGARGYTF. Written as DNA, the CDR3 is TGTGCCAGCAGCTTGGGACAGGGGGCGCGGGGCTACACCTTC.

In its sample, this clonotype was seen many times. The chain is built from TRBV12-3 or TRBV12-4 and TRBJ2-1, with 12 bases identical to TRBD2. The ends lost 3 bases at V and 8 bases at J; junction bases unmatched: 2. The CDR3 has 14 amino acids. CDR3 bases: TGTGCCAGCAGTTTGTGGACTAGCGGGGATGAGCAGTTCTTC. The encoded protein is CASSLWTSGDEQFF.

This clonotype was found many times. The J gene is TRBJ1-1, the V gene TRBV20-1; no definite D call. In germline, CDR1 is DFQATT, CDR2 SNEGSKA (reference sequence). Trimming stripped 2 bases from V and 3 bases from J, with 7 bases between. This CDR3 has 12 amino acids. CDR3 DNA sequence: TGCAGTGCTAGAAGGCAGGACACTGAAGCTTTCTTT. Its protein is CSARRQDTEAFF.

This clonotype appeared many times. The V and J genes are TRBV29-1 and TRBJ1-5; maybe TRBD1 (5 bases). The V and J ends lost 6 bases and 5 bases respectively, with 11 bases between them. Germline V gene sequence: CDR1 SQVTM, CDR2 ANQGSEA. The CDR3 runs to 12 residues. The CDR3 DNA is TGCAGCGTAGTAACAGGTGATCAGCCCCAGCATTTT. Residues: CSVVTGDQPQHF.

The rearrangement links TRBV12-3 or TRBV12-4 to TRBJ2-5; D ambiguous. The CDR3 is 12 amino acids. Trimming took off 5 bases at V and 3 bases at J, with 7 bases between the two ends. CDR3 bases: TGTGCCAGCAGTAGGATCGAAGAGACCCAGTACTTC. Translating it yields CASSRIEETQYF.

The chain carries TRBV18 and TRBJ1-4, with 8 bases matching TRBD1. Looked up from germline, CDR1 is KGHSH and CDR2 is LQKENI. J gave up 7 bases and V 4 bases, and 5 bases lay outside the gene matches. The CDR3 is 14 residues long. The CDR3 DNA reads TGTGCCAGCTCACTGACAGGGGTGCGTGAAAAACTGTTTTTT. Protein: CASSLTGVREKLFF.

This clonotype was detected many times. The chain couples TRBV20-1 to TRBJ2-7, with 9 positions matching TRBD1. With V trimmed by 4 bases and J by 4 bases, 5 bases remained unmatched. CDR3 length: 13 amino acids. CDR1 and CDR2 (germline): DFQATT, SNEGSKA (reference sequence). DNA of the CDR3: TGCAGTGCTAACCGGGACAGGGAGTACGAGCAGTACTTC. Amino acid sequence: CSANRDREYEQYF.

This clonotype showed up many times. The chain combines TRBV25-1 with TRBJ1-2, with D uncertain. Germline CDR1 is MGHDK and CDR2 is SYGVNS. The CDR3 sequence is 12 residues long. With 4 bases removed from V and 4 bases from J, the gap between germline ends came to 7 bases. The CDR3 nucleotides read TGTGCCAGCAGTGTTCGGTTCTATGGCTACACCTTC. The encoded protein is CASSVRFYGYTF.

This clonotype was seen many times. The rearrangement joins TRBV6-6 to TRBJ2-1, with unresolved D. Trimming removed 2 bases at V and 10 bases at J, with 12 bases between. From germline, CDR1 is MNHNY and CDR2 SVGAGI (reference sequence). The CDR3 is made up of 13 amino acids. The CDR3 coding sequence is TGTGCCAGCAGTTACGTCTTCGAGGAAGAGCAGTTCTTC. It yields the protein CASSYVFEEEQFF.

Concerning this clonotype itself: One base away lies a much larger clone, so this may be a sequencing read error. V is TRBV9 and J is TRBJ1-1, with a weak D call TRBD1 (5 bases). The V and J ends lost 4 bases and 4 bases respectively, with 14 bases between them. This CDR3 has 14 residues. Germline CDR1 SGDLS, CDR2 YYNGEE. This CDR3 reads CASSLAGKVTEAFF. DNA of the CDR3: TGTGCCAGCAGCTTGGCAGGGAAGGTCACTGAAGCTTTCTTT.